This T cell receptor (beta chain) was sequenced in a study of blood T cell repertoires in COVID-19. Study overall: Spain, Italy and the United States supplied samples that represented acute and convalescent COVID-19. From T cells, B-cell-depleted T cells, or PBMCs came the material, which was cDNA or gDNA.

This CDR3 has 14 amino acids. Germline values: CDR1 GTSNPN, CDR2 SVGIG (reference sequence). Trimming removed 0 bases at V and 4 bases at J, with 10 bases between. The Seattle patients joined while their infection was active and were tracked longitudinally afterward. In the authors' methods: Estimated nucleated cell counts came from reference gene primer amplification. Using immunoSEQ multiplex PCR, the repertoire was profiled, and TCRdb retains in-frame clones only, with some absent. V and J calls and clone size are those listed in that table; D and trimming were worked out from the DNA. The sample lists 300,000 to 400,000 clones; around nine tenths were seen once.

The TCR sequence derives from a woman aged 70-85 years with COVID-19, enrolled during active disease. The V call is TRBV30, the J call TRBJ1-5; D is unclear. What was sequenced was peripheral blood. CDR3 coding DNA: TGTGCCTGGAGTGTAGACGGGTGGAATCAGCCCCAGCATTTT. The encoded protein is CAWSVDGWNQPQHF.